The entry below describes one TCR beta chain. Its ends do not fully match the called genes, so a read error is possible. From germline, CDR1 is SSHAT and CDR2 FNYEAQ (reference sequence). CDR3 length: 14 residues. The table came from immunoSEQ multiplex PCR; TCRdb's copy has only in-frame clones and leaves some out. The sample includes 55,000 to 70,000 clones, 70% to 90% of them seen just once. These data originate in a study of blood T cell repertoires in COVID-19. Across the whole study: COVID-19 samples from acute and convalescent phases originated in the United States, Italy and Spain. PBMCs, B-cell-depleted T cells, or T cells were the source of the cDNA or gDNA that made up the material.

The chain recombines TRBV7-7 with TRBJ2-1; 8 bases agree with TRBD2. This TCR came from a woman aged 70-85 years with active COVID-19. Sequenced: peripheral blood. CDR3 sequence (DNA): TGTGCTAGCAGCTCCGTTGCTCTAGCGGGCGAGCAGTTCTTC. Protein: CASSSVALAGEQFF. Full variable domain (rest looked up from reference TRBV7-7 and TRBJ2-1): GAGVSQSPRYKVTKRGQDVTLRCDPISSHATLYWYQQALGQGPEFLTYFNYEAQPDKSGLPSDRFSAERPEGSISTLTIQRTEQRDSAMYRCASSSVALAGEQFFGPGTRLTVL.